Each of the 25 T cell receptor beta chains below was sequenced from the same sample in a study of blood T cell repertoires in COVID-19 (dated by TCRdb to the early 2020s). The library relied on the immunoSEQ multiplex PCR assay. TCRdb took over this immuneACCESS table, retaining in-frame rearrangements with V and J assigned. Such tables are incomplete; in checked studies, under half of the missing clones stem from an unresolved V gene, and the remainder is unexplained. Present in this sample are about 99,000 clones, 79% of which were seen just once. The top ten clones comprise over 15% of the sample. The sequencing input was peripheral blood. Every receptor here comes from a woman older than 75 with active or convalescent COVID-19.

This clone was found once. V usage is TRBV5-4 and J usage is TRBJ2-2; D unresolved. CDR1 SGHNT and CDR2 YYREEE come from the germline V gene (reference sequence). The CDR3 consists of 13 residues. V lost 4 bases to trimming and J lost 4 bases, with 8 bases between them. This CDR3 reads CASSLALTGELFF. In nucleotides, the CDR3 is TGTGCCAGCAGCCTGGCCCTCACCGGGGAGCTGTTTTTT.

The chain joins TRBV19 to TRBJ2-3; possible D gene TRBD2, 6 bases. The CDR3 length is 15 residues. V lost 6 bases and J 1 base, leaving 14 bases between the germline ends. Germline assignment: CDR1 LNHDA and CDR2 SQIVND (reference sequence). The CDR3 region has the DNA TGTGCCAGTAGAGACGGGAGTATGGGCACAGATACGCAGTATTTT. Protein product: CASRDGSMGTDTQYF.

In DNA, the CDR3 is TGTGCCAGCAGCCACCAGGGGAACACTGAAGCTTTCTTT. This translates into CASSHQGNTEAFF. V is TRBV6-6 and J is TRBJ1-1; perhaps TRBD1 as D (5 bases). CDR3 length: 13 residues. V was shortened by 6 bases and J by 1 base, with 9 bases between the two germline ends. Germline V gives CDR1 MNHNY, CDR2 SVGAGI (reference sequence).

This clone has a handful of counts. The chain uses TRBV13 and TRBJ2-5; D unresolved. This CDR3 spans 14 amino acids. Deletions cut 4 bases from V and 2 bases from J, with 11 bases between. The germline CDR1 and CDR2 sequences are PRHDT and FYEKMQ (reference sequence). The DNA for the CDR3 is TGTGCCAGCAGCTGGGCAGGTCGGCAAGAGACCCAGTACTTC. This sequence encodes CASSWAGRQETQYF.

This clone was observed many times. The chain is built from TRBV6-2 or TRBV6-3 and TRBJ1-2, with D tentatively TRBD1 (6 bases). The CDR3 has 12 residues. The germline CDR1 and CDR2 sequences are MNHEY and SVGEGT. The germline V and J ends were trimmed by 5 bases and 8 bases, with 12 bases remaining between them. CDR3 coding DNA: TGTGCCAGCAGTCATGGACAGAGAGGCTACACCTTC. Its translation is CASSHGQRGYTF.

The chain couples TRBV5-4 to TRBJ1-1; D remains unclear. This CDR3 comprises 16 residues. CDR1 and CDR2 (germline): SGHNT, YYREEE (reference sequence). Between the trimmed V and J ends, which lost 3 bases and 0 bases, there was a span of 15 bases. The CDR3 sequence: CASSSRRTDMNTEAFF. CDR3 bases: TGTGCCAGCAGCTCTCGTCGGACTGACATGAACACTGAAGCTTTCTTT.

The genes are TRBV5-4 and TRBJ2-5; TRBD2 matches at 14 bases. CDR3 length: 19 amino acids. Germline V gene lookup returns CDR1 SGHNT and CDR2 YYREEE (reference sequence). V was clipped by 0 bases and J by 5 bases; unmatched bases: 12. The CDR3 DNA reads as TGTGCCAGCAGCTTGGCGCGCGGGGGGACTAGCGGGAGCGGGGAGACCCAGTACTTC. Its translation is CASSLARGGTSGSGETQYF.

This clone was observed a few times. The chain uses TRBV24-1 and TRBJ2-1, with 12 bases aligning to TRBD1. Germline V gives CDR1 KGHDR, CDR2 SFDVKD. The CDR3 is 20 residues long. Unmatched junction bases numbered 8, after V lost 0 bases and J lost 0 bases. The CDR3 bases are TGTGCCACCAGTGATTTGGGGGACAGGGGGCTCCACGGCTCCTACAATGAGCAGTTCTTC. Its translation is CATSDLGDRGLHGSYNEQFF.

V is TRBV6-5 and J is TRBJ2-5, with D possibly TRBD1 on 6 matching bases. V was pared by 7 bases and J by 1 base, with 10 bases between. This CDR3 has 13 amino acids. The germline gives CDR1 MNHEY, CDR2 SVGAGI. The CDR3: CASNRDGQETQYF. The CDR3 coding sequence is TGTGCCAGCAACAGGGACGGCCAAGAGACCCAGTACTTC.

The V call is TRBV5-1, the J call TRBJ2-3, with TRBD1 matching 10 bases. Germline lookup yields CDR1 SGHRS and CDR2 YFSETQ. The CDR3 runs 16 residues. V shed 4 bases, J shed 0 bases, and the junction held 5 bases outside the gene matches. The CDR3 spells CASSAGTGVSTDTQYF. In DNA, the CDR3 is TGCGCCAGCAGCGCGGGGACAGGGGTGAGCACAGATACGCAGTATTTT.

On this clone: Other DNA sequences in the sample encode the same CDR3. The rearrangement uses TRBV27 and TRBJ2-3; 9 bases line up with TRBD1. J lost 4 bases, V lost 3 bases, and 2 bases had no gene match. Germline CDR1 MNHEY, CDR2 SMNVEV (reference sequence). The CDR3 runs to 14 residues. CDR3 in DNA: TGTGCCAGCAGTTTGGGACAGGGTGCAGATACGCAGTATTTT. The encoded protein is CASSLGQGADTQYF.

The DNA of the CDR3 is TGTGCCAGCAGTTACCTGCCGGTGGAGCACAATGAGCAGTTCTTC. This sequence encodes CASSYLPVEHNEQFF. This sequence joins TRBV6-5 and TRBJ2-1; D is uncertain. V was cut by 2 bases and J by 5 bases, with 13 bases left in between. CDR1 MNHEY and CDR2 SVGAGI come from the germline V gene. The CDR3 consists of 15 residues.

J is TRBJ2-2 and V is TRBV2; perhaps TRBD2 as D (6 bases). This CDR3 region has 16 residues. Trimming cost V 6 bases and J 5 bases, with 19 bases left between them. CDR1 is SNHLY and CDR2 is FYNNEI in the germline V gene. This CDR3 is CASSPSSAKGTGELFF. In DNA, the CDR3 is TGTGCCAGCAGCCCCTCTAGCGCCAAGGGAACCGGGGAGCTGTTTTTT.

The chain recombines TRBV5-1 with TRBJ2-7, with D maybe TRBD2 (5 bases). Trimming pared 0 bases from V and 2 bases from J, leaving 9 bases between. The CDR3 has 14 residues. CDR1 SGHRS and CDR2 YFSETQ come from the germline V gene. The DNA for the CDR3 is TGCGCCAGCAGCTTGGAGGGCGGGCCCTACGAGCAGTACTTC. Translation gives CASSLEGGPYEQYF.

The chain combines TRBV28 with TRBJ1-3, with 8 nucleotides matching TRBD1. V was clipped by 1 base and J by 0 bases; unmatched bases: 17. The V gene's germline CDR1 is MDHEN and CDR2 SYDVKM. This CDR3 spans 21 amino acids. The DNA of the CDR3 is TGTGCCAGCAGTTTATACCCCCCGGACAGGGTGGCGGAGAGCTCTGGAAACACCATATATTTT. It is translated as CASSLYPPDRVAESSGNTIYF.

J is TRBJ2-7 and V is TRBV5-1; 9 nucleotides align to TRBD2. This CDR3 comprises 14 residues. After removal of 1 base from V and 4 bases from J, the junction contained 3 bases not matched to a gene. CDR1 is SGHRS, CDR2 YFSETQ, per germline. The CDR3 reads CASSLSGRMYEQYF. The CDR3 DNA is TGCGCCAGCAGCTTGAGCGGGAGGATGTACGAGCAGTACTTC.

The chain couples TRBV27 to TRBJ2-1, with 9 positions matching TRBD2. This CDR3 comprises 15 residues. With 5 bases clipped from V and 9 bases from J, the junction kept 11 bases outside the gene matches. Germline CDR1 is MNHEY and CDR2 is SMNVEV (reference sequence). As DNA, the CDR3 is TGTGCCAGCAGTCAAGCGGGAGGTAGTCCCAGTGAGCAGTTCTTC. This translates into CASSQAGGSPSEQFF.

The V call is TRBV7-2, the J call TRBJ2-6; D gene unclear. The CDR3 has 15 amino acids. V was trimmed by 1 base and J by 0 bases, leaving 4 bases between them. In germline, CDR1 is SGHTA, CDR2 FQGNSA. Here the CDR3 reads CASSLVLSGANVLTF. For the CDR3, the DNA is TGTGCCAGCAGCTTAGTCCTCTCTGGGGCCAACGTCCTGACTTTC.

The genes are TRBV25-1 and TRBJ2-1, with 9 nucleotides matching TRBD2. The length of the CDR3 is 14 residues. Germline CDR1 is MGHDK and CDR2 is SYGVNS. Unmatched junction bases numbered 5, after V lost 2 bases and J lost 9 bases. In DNA form, the CDR3 reads TGTGCCAGCAGTGAAAAGGGACTAGCTGTTGAGCAGTTCTTC. Its translation: CASSEKGLAVEQFF.

The V call is TRBV19, the J call TRBJ2-1; D perhaps matches TRBD1 (5 bases). The CDR3 is 14 amino acids. Germline assignment: CDR1 LNHDA and CDR2 SQIVND (reference sequence). Between the trimmed V and J ends, which lost 3 bases and 6 bases, there was a span of 12 bases. CDR3 DNA sequence: TGTGCCAGTAGTATTTTGACCAGGGCCAATGAGCAGTTCTTC. It yields the protein CASSILTRANEQFF. Variable domain in full (rest from reference TRBV19 and TRBJ2-1): DGGITQSPKYLFRKEGQNVTLSCEQNLNHDAMYWYRQDPGQGLRLIYYSQIVNDFQKGDIAEGYSVSREKKESFPLTVTSAQKNPTAFYLCASSILTRANEQFFGPGTRLTVL.

The chain uses TRBV5-1 and TRBJ1-6; unclear D gene. V lost 0 bases, J lost 10 bases, and 11 bases lay in between. CDR3 size: 14 residues. Germline-derived CDR1 and CDR2 are SGHRS and YFSETQ. The CDR3 here is CASSLDGTTSPLHF. DNA of the CDR3: TGCGCCAGCAGCTTGGATGGCACAACCTCACCCCTCCACTTT. Looking up the rest from reference TRBV5-1 and TRBJ1-6 gives the full variable domain: KAGVTQTPRYLIKTRGQQVTLSCSPISGHRSVSWYQQTPGQGLQFLFEYFSETQRNKGNFPGRFSGRQFSNSRSEMNVSTLELGDSALYLCASSLDGTTSPLHFGNGTRLTVT.

V usage is TRBV7-2 and J usage is TRBJ2-7; D might be TRBD1 (7 bases). Germline V lookup: CDR1 SGHTA, CDR2 FQGNSA. The ends were cut back, 2 bases at V and 5 bases at J, with 25 bases in the middle. The CDR3 is made up of 18 amino acids. The CDR3 is CASSLFVRGGTAFNEQYF. In DNA, the CDR3 is TGTGCCAGCAGCTTATTCGTTAGGGGCGGGACAGCCTTTAACGAGCAGTACTTC.

This clone was seen more than once but under ten times. The CDR3 DNA reads as TGTGCCAGCTCACCATTTAGACAGGGTAACTACGAGCAGTACTTC. This gives the protein CASSPFRQGNYEQYF. The rearrangement links TRBV18 to TRBJ2-7, with 7 nucleotides matching TRBD1. The CDR3 has 15 amino acids. V lost 2 bases, J lost 3 bases, and 7 bases stayed unmatched. CDR1 is KGHSH and CDR2 is LQKENI in the germline V gene. Full variable domain (remainder filled in from reference TRBV18 and TRBJ2-7): NAGVMQNPRHLVRRRGQEARLRCSPMKGHSHVYWYRQLPEEGLKFMVYLQKENIIDESGMPKERFSAEFPKEGPSILRIQQVVRGDSAAYFCASSPFRQGNYEQYFGPGTRLTVT.

The chain links TRBV7-2 to TRBJ2-1; 8 bases fit TRBD2. Unmatched junction bases numbered 11, after V lost 1 base and J lost 9 bases. The CDR3 is made up of 16 amino acids. Germline CDR1 is SGHTA and CDR2 is FQGNSA. CDR3 coding DNA: TGTGCCAGCAGCTTAGGGTCGGGACTAGGGGTAGTTGAGCAGTTCTTC. This encodes CASSLGSGLGVVEQFF.

V gene TRBV4-2 combines with J gene TRBJ2-1; the match to TRBD2 covers 10 bases. The germline CDR1 and CDR2 sequences are LGHNA and YNFKEQ. This CDR3 contains 20 residues. Trimming cost V 1 base and J 0 bases; bases outside gene matches: 12. The CDR3 DNA reads TGTGCCAGCAGCCAAGGGTGGAGCGGGAGGGCTAGTAGCTCCTACAATGAGCAGTTCTTC. As protein: CASSQGWSGRASSSYNEQFF.